Shown below are 6 T cell receptor beta chains from a single sample sequenced in a study of Ad26.COV2.S vaccination and SARS-CoV-2 variants. Documented treatment: roughly 18 received Ad26.COV2.S at low or high dose, single or two shots; roughly 5 received placebo; per-sample allocation not given. Sampling was done on day 63 after the first vaccine or placebo injection. TCRdb keeps only in-frame clones here, not all; method: immunoSEQ multiplex PCR. Of around 450,000 clones in the sample, roughly nine tenths are singletons; the top ten hold 1.5% to 2%. The starting material was peripheral blood, obtained in a trial of Ad26.COV2.S vaccine versus placebo. These receptors were obtained from a person between 18 and 65 years old who received the Ad26.COV2.S COVID-19 vaccine or a placebo.

The count of this clone is one. The chain couples TRBV3-1 (or the pseudogene TRBV3-2) to TRBJ1-3; D possibly corresponds to TRBD1 (6 bases). Deletions cut 4 bases from V and 2 bases from J, with 12 bases between. The CDR3 sequence is 15 residues long. Germline V gene data show CDR1 as LGHDT and CDR2 as YNNKEL (reference sequence). The CDR3, as DNA: TGTGCCAGCAGCCTCTTGGCAGGGGCTGGAAACACCATATATTTT. This translates into CASSLLAGAGNTIYF.

This clone was recorded once. The V and J genes are TRBV11-2 and TRBJ2-3; 7 nucleotides agree with TRBD2. The CDR3 spans 15 residues. Per the germline V gene, CDR1 is SGHAT and CDR2 is FQNNGV. J gave up 2 bases and V 3 bases, and 5 bases lay outside the gene matches. CDR3 amino acids: CASSLFAGDTDTQYF. CDR3 bases: TGTGCCAGCAGCTTGTTTGCGGGGGACACAGATACGCAGTATTTT.

The rearrangement links TRBV7-3 to TRBJ1-2; 9 bases are a match to TRBD1. Germline-derived CDR1 and CDR2 are SGHTA and FQGTGA. CDR3 length: 15 residues. Trimming cost V 1 base and J 6 bases; bases outside gene matches: 6. This CDR3 is CASSLMPGQGHGYTF. For the CDR3, the DNA is TGTGCCAGCAGCTTAATGCCGGGACAGGGACATGGCTACACCTTC.

The chain uses TRBV19 and TRBJ2-7; 7 bases map to TRBD2. Germline CDR1 LNHDA, CDR2 SQIVND (reference sequence). The trim removed 7 bases at V and 2 bases at J, leaving 8 bases unmatched. The CDR3 is 14 residues long. In DNA form, the CDR3 reads TGTGCCAGTACGCCGGGGGGAGGTGCCTACGAGCAGTACTTC. Its protein is CASTPGGGAYEQYF. Filled out from reference TRBV19 and TRBJ2-7, the complete variable domain reads DGGITQSPKYLFRKEGQNVTLSCEQNLNHDAMYWYRQDPGQGLRLIYYSQIVNDFQKGDIAEGYSVSREKKESFPLTVTSAQKNPTAFYLCASTPGGGAYEQYFGPGTRLTVT.

The V and J genes are TRBV5-8 and TRBJ1-5; TRBD1 might be the D (5 bases). Trimming removed 0 bases from V and 2 bases from J, with 12 bases in between. The CDR3 covers 16 residues. Germline values: CDR1 SGHTS, CDR2 YDEGEE. In DNA, the CDR3 is TGTGCCAGCAGCTTGGCGGGGAGGGGAGGCAATCAGCCCCAGCATTTT. As protein: CASSLAGRGGNQPQHF.

The genes are TRBV30 and TRBJ1-2; tentatively, D is TRBD1 (5 bases). Germline V gives CDR1 GTSNPN, CDR2 SVGIG (reference sequence). The V end was cut by 4 bases, the J end by 2 bases, with 17 bases between. The CDR3 spans 15 residues. The CDR3 sequence is CAWNPSGPLNYGYTF. CDR3 DNA: TGTGCCTGGAACCCCTCGGGACCGCTGAACTATGGCTACACCTTC.